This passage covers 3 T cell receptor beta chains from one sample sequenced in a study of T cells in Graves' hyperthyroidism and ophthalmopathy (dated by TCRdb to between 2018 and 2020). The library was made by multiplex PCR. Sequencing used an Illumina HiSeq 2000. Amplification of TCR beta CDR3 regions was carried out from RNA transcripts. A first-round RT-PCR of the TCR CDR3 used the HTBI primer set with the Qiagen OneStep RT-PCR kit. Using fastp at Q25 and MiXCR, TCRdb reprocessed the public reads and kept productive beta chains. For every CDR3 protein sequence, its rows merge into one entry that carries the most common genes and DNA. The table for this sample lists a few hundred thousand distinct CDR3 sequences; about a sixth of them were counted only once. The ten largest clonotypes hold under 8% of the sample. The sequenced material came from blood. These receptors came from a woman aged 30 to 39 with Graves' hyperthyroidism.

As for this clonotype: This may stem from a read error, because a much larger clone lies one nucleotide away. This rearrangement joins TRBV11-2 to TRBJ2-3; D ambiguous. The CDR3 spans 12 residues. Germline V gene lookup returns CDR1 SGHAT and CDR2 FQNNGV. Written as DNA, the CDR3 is TGTGTCAGCAGCTTATCCGACGGTACGCAGTATTTT. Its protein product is CVSSLSDGTQYF. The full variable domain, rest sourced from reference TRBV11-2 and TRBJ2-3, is EAGVAQSPRYKIIEKRQSVAFWCNPISGHATLYWYQQILGQGPKLLIQFQNNGVVDDSQLPKDRFSAERLKGVDSTLKIQPAKLEDSAVYLCVSSLSDGTQYFGPGTRLTVL.

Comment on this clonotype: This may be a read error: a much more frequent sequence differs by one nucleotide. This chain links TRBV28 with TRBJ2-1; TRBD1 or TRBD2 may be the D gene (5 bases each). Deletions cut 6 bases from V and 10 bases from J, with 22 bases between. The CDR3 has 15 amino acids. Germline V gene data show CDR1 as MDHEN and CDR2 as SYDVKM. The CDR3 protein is CASSLLESGWDEQFF. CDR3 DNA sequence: TGTGCCAGCAGCTTACTGGAGTCAGGGTGGGACGAGCAGTTCTTC.

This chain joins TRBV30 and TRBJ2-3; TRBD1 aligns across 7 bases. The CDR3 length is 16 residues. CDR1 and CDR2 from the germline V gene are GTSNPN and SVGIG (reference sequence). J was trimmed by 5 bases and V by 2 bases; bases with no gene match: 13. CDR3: CAWSTNTGRGQDTQYF. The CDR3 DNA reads TGTGCCTGGAGTACCAACACGGGTAGGGGGCAAGATACGCAGTATTTT.